One and the same sample provided the 18 T cell receptor beta chains below, sequenced in a study of blood T cell repertoires in COVID-19. Assay used: immunoSEQ multiplex PCR; TCRdb lists only in-frame clones, some missing. The sample lists approximately 350,000 clones, around 89% occurring once. Material: peripheral blood. The source is a woman in her 30s with COVID-19, enrolled during active disease.

The genes are TRBV12-3 or TRBV12-4 and TRBJ2-5, with D possibly being TRBD2 (7 bases). The CDR3 extends over 13 amino acids. Trimming removed 8 bases from V and 5 bases from J, with 15 bases in between. The CDR3 DNA follows: TGTGCCAGCGCGACGGGGGGCTGGGAGACCCAGTACTTC. Translation gives CASATGGWETQYF.

This chain links TRBV6-5 with TRBJ2-3, with D unclear. Trimming left V 9 bases short and J 1 base short, with 14 bases between. The CDR3 loop spans 14 amino acids. In germline, CDR1 is MNHEY, CDR2 SVGAGI. The CDR3 here is CASRIRRGTDTQYF. DNA for the CDR3: TGTGCCAGTAGAATCCGTCGTGGCACAGATACGCAGTATTTT.

This clone was counted a single time. V usage is TRBV6-5 and J usage is TRBJ2-2; tentatively, D is TRBD1 (6 bases). Per germline, CDR1 MNHEY and CDR2 SVGAGI. CDR3 length: 15 amino acids. The V and J ends lost 2 bases and 1 base respectively, with 8 bases between them. CDR3: CASSYRTVNTGELFF. The CDR3 DNA reads as TGTGCCAGCAGTTACAGGACAGTGAACACCGGGGAGCTGTTTTTT.

This rearrangement joins TRBV6-5 to TRBJ1-4, with D maybe TRBD1 (5 bases). Trimming left V 7 bases short and J 1 base short, with 13 bases between. The germline V gene has CDR1 MNHEY and CDR2 SVGAGI. This CDR3 comprises 15 residues. CDR3: CASTTYQGTNEKLFF. The CDR3 nucleotides are TGTGCCAGCACCACCTACCAGGGAACTAATGAAAAACTGTTTTTT.

This chain links TRBV20-1 with TRBJ2-5, with TRBD2 identical over 8 bases. Trimming took 6 bases from V and 5 from J; bases not matched to a gene: 14. The CDR3 has 15 residues. Per the germline V gene, CDR1 is DFQATT and CDR2 is SNEGSKA (reference sequence). The CDR3 here is CSASQGGRMGETQYF. CDR3 nucleotide sequence: TGCAGTGCCAGTCAAGGCGGGAGGATGGGGGAGACCCAGTACTTC.

Of note for this clone: The germline gene is not matched at one end of the junction; a read error may be the cause. The chain carries TRBV5-6 and TRBJ2-3, with 7 bases that match TRBD1. This CDR3 comprises 13 residues. Germline loops: CDR1 SGHDT, CDR2 YYEEEE. The CDR3 coding sequence is TGTGCCAGCAGCCTCACACCTAAGAAGACAGGGCATTTT. It codes for CASSLTPKKTGHF.

This chain links TRBV10-1 with TRBJ1-6, with D perhaps matching TRBD1 (5 bases). Trimming took 0 bases from V and 10 from J, leaving 10 bases between them. The CDR3 has 14 residues. Germline CDR1 and CDR2: WNHNN and SYGVQD (reference sequence). CDR3 DNA sequence: TGCGCCAGCAGTGAGTCAGGGGCCGGATCACCCCTCCACTTT. This gives the protein CASSESGAGSPLHF.

This chain uses TRBV10-3 with TRBJ1-4; 9 bases are a match to TRBD1. This CDR3 comprises 18 residues. V trimming: 11 bases; J trimming: 0 bases; junction bases outside the gene matches: 16. Germline V lookup: CDR1 ENHRY, CDR2 SYGVKD. CDR3 in amino acids: CASSTGTGKSATNEKLFF. The CDR3 DNA sequence: TGTGCCTCGTCAACCGGGACAGGGAAATCGGCAACTAATGAAAAACTGTTTTTT.

The DNA of the CDR3 is TGTGCCAGCAGCCGAACGGACAGGTCCTCTGGAAACACCATATATTTT. As protein: CASSRTDRSSGNTIYF. The chain uses TRBV2 and TRBJ1-3; 7 nucleotides line up with TRBD1. Looked up from germline, CDR1 is SNHLY and CDR2 is FYNNEI. This CDR3 has 16 amino acids. V was clipped by 6 bases and J by 0 bases; unmatched bases: 8.

Details on this clone: In the same sample, other DNA sequences code for this CDR3. This chain connects TRBV6-5 to TRBJ1-1, with unresolved D. The CDR3 consists of 14 residues. Deletions cut 0 bases from V and 1 base from J, with 6 bases between. The germline V gene has CDR1 MNHEY and CDR2 SVGAGI. The CDR3 region is CASSYSRGNTEAFF. For the CDR3, the DNA is TGTGCCAGCAGTTACTCGCGGGGGAACACTGAAGCTTTCTTT.

V is TRBV24-1 and J is TRBJ1-2; D not certain. Trimming left V 3 bases short and J 8 bases short, with 15 bases between. Germline CDR1 and CDR2: KGHDR and SFDVKD. This CDR3 has 14 amino acids. The CDR3 here is CATSDGVAGRGYTF. The CDR3 bases are TGTGCCACCAGTGATGGGGTGGCCGGGAGAGGCTACACCTTC.

The V and J genes are TRBV11-2 and TRBJ2-5; 11 positions match TRBD2. CDR3 size: 16 residues. The germline V gene encodes CDR1 SGHAT and CDR2 FQNNGV. The V gene end was trimmed by 3 bases and the J gene end by 2 bases; junction bases not matched to a gene: 5. The CDR3 loop is CASSLETSGIQETQYF. The CDR3 nucleotides read TGTGCCAGCAGCTTGGAGACTAGCGGGATTCAAGAGACCCAGTACTTC. The whole variable domain, filled in from reference TRBV11-2 and TRBJ2-5, reads EAGVAQSPRYKIIEKRQSVAFWCNPISGHATLYWYQQILGQGPKLLIQFQNNGVVDDSQLPKDRFSAERLKGVDSTLKIQPAKLEDSAVYLCASSLETSGIQETQYFGPGTRLLVL.

The V gene is TRBV27, the J gene TRBJ2-7; maybe TRBD1 (6 bases). V was cut by 8 bases and J by 1 base, with 24 bases left in between. This CDR3 comprises 17 residues. Germline loops: CDR1 MNHEY, CDR2 SMNVEV (reference sequence). This CDR3 reads CASSRLDLPRGSYEQYF. The CDR3 DNA reads TGTGCCAGCTCGAGATTGGATCTCCCCAGGGGTTCCTACGAGCAGTACTTC.

J is TRBJ1-1 and V is TRBV19, with no clear D. The CDR3 totals 14 residues. CDR1 is LNHDA, CDR2 SQIVND, per germline (reference sequence). The V end was cut by 0 bases, the J end by 0 bases, with 5 bases between. CDR3 sequence: CASSIDRLNTEAFF. CDR3 sequence (DNA): TGTGCCAGTAGTATAGACCGGTTGAACACTGAAGCTTTCTTT.

This chain links TRBV4-1 with TRBJ1-1, with TRBD1 matching 10 bases. Germline V gene sequence: CDR1 MGHRA, CDR2 YSYEKL. The CDR3 totals 16 residues. J was trimmed by 1 base and V by 6 bases; bases with no gene match: 8. CDR3 nucleotide sequence: TGCGCCAGCAGGGGGGGACAGGGGTTTGAGAACACTGAAGCTTTCTTT. Translation gives CASRGGQGFENTEAFF.

The chain uses TRBV5-4 and TRBJ2-1; 9 positions agree with TRBD2. The CDR3 is 17 amino acids. Germline V lookup: CDR1 SGHNT, CDR2 YYREEE (reference sequence). J lost 3 bases, V lost 0 bases, and 7 bases had no gene match. The CDR3 is CASSLAGSGSIYNEQFF. The CDR3 coding sequence is TGTGCCAGCAGCTTGGCCGGTAGCGGGAGTATCTACAATGAGCAGTTCTTC.

The chain recombines TRBV29-1 with TRBJ2-2; 8 bases match TRBD1. The V gene end was trimmed by 4 bases and the J gene end by 3 bases; junction bases not matched to a gene: 10. CDR1 is SQVTM and CDR2 is ANQGSEA in the germline V gene. This CDR3 has 16 amino acids. CDR3 bases: TGCAGCGTTGTTGCAGGGGGCGCTTCGGACACCGGGGAGCTGTTTTTT. Translated, it gives CSVVAGGASDTGELFF.

CDR3 in DNA: TGTGCCAGCAGCTTAGAGAGGGAGGTTTGGCTGACGCAAGAGACCCAGTACTTC. The encoded protein is CASSLEREVWLTQETQYF. The chain combines TRBV7-9 with TRBJ2-5; D may be TRBD2 (6 bases). Germline V gene data show CDR1 as SEHNR and CDR2 as FQNEAQ (reference sequence). CDR3 size: 18 residues. The V end lost 1 base, the J end lost 2 bases, and 20 bases lay between the germline ends.